The next 24 T cell receptor beta chains were all read from a single sample in a study of vaccination and CD4 T cells after COVID-19. Their specific antigens are unknown. Treatment defined: approximately 9-day PBMC culture with coronavirus spike peptide pools or control peptides (ViraFEST assay). Researchers used the Oncomine TCR Beta short-read assay to sequence DNA from cultured CD4+ T cells. TCRdb reprocessed the PCR reads with MiXCR, giving one entry per CDR3 protein. The sample shows about 12,000 distinct CDR3 sequences, around 77% of them seen only once. Sequenced input: CD4+ T cells from blood, cultured in vitro. The receptor source for this set is a human donor who had recovered from COVID-19.

The V and J genes are TRBV20-1 and TRBJ1-5, with TRBD1 matching over 10 bases. Germline CDR1 DFQATT, CDR2 SNEGSKA (reference sequence). The CDR3 sequence is 16 residues long. V was clipped by 0 bases and J by 2 bases; unmatched bases: 4. The CDR3 here is CSARDTGTGGNQPQHF. The CDR3 DNA is TGCAGTGCTAGAGATACCGGGACAGGGGGCAATCAGCCCCAGCATTTT.

The chain employs TRBV20-1 and TRBJ2-3; a weak D match, TRBD2 (5 bases). Trimming stripped 0 bases from V and 0 bases from J, with 7 bases between. Germline V gene sequence: CDR1 DFQATT, CDR2 SNEGSKA (reference sequence). There are 14 residues in the CDR3. The CDR3 here is CSARDTGSTDTQYF. The CDR3 DNA reads TGCAGTGCTAGAGATACGGGGAGCACAGATACGCAGTATTTT.

CDR3 amino acids: CASSESGLANFNEQFF. The CDR3 region has the DNA TGCGCCAGCAGTGAGTCTGGACTAGCGAACTTCAATGAGCAGTTCTTC. This sequence joins TRBV10-1 and TRBJ2-1; 9 bases are shared with TRBD2. V lost 0 bases, J lost 6 bases, and 6 bases stayed unmatched. There are 16 residues in the CDR3. Germline CDR1 is WNHNN and CDR2 is SYGVQD (reference sequence).

J is TRBJ1-5 and V is TRBV19; no reliable D call. The V and J ends lost 10 bases and 0 bases respectively, with 19 bases between them. The CDR3 runs to 16 residues. The V gene's germline CDR1 is LNHDA and CDR2 SQIVND (reference sequence). The CDR3: CATMLSNGYSNQPQHF. As DNA, the CDR3 is TGTGCCACCATGCTCTCGAACGGTTATAGCAATCAGCCCCAGCATTTT.

The chain couples TRBV15 to TRBJ2-1, with 8 bases lining up with TRBD2. Germline CDR1 reads LNHNV; CDR2 reads YYDKDF (reference sequence). J lost 4 bases, V lost 3 bases, and 11 bases had no gene match. This CDR3 has 17 residues. The CDR3 DNA reads as TGTGCCACCAGCAGGGGGGTTATCAGCGGGGGATACAATGAGCAGTTCTTC. Amino acids: CATSRGVISGGYNEQFF.

The chain combines TRBV23-1 with TRBJ2-7; 7 nucleotides line up with TRBD1. TRBV23-1 is recorded as an ORF, its role being uncertain. This CDR3 spans 15 amino acids. J was trimmed by 3 bases and V by 3 bases; bases with no gene match: 8. The CDR3 reads CASSQKRGRLYEQYF. The CDR3 coding sequence is TGCGCCAGCAGTCAGAAAAGGGGGCGTCTCTACGAGCAGTACTTC.

J is TRBJ2-7 and V is TRBV28, with D unresolved. Germline CDR1 and CDR2: MDHEN and SYDVKM. The CDR3 consists of 15 residues. V lost 3 bases and J lost 0, with 12 bases in between. The CDR3: CASSFSFRSSYEQYF. The CDR3 bases are TGTGCCAGCAGTTTTTCTTTCAGGAGCTCCTACGAGCAGTACTTC.

The rearrangement uses TRBV5-1 and TRBJ1-6, with 8 bases matching TRBD1. The germline gives CDR1 SGHRS, CDR2 YFSETQ. The ends lost 0 bases at V and 9 bases at J; junction bases unmatched: 5. The CDR3 is 15 amino acids. The CDR3 sequence is CASSLVGQGLSPLHF. The DNA for the CDR3 is TGCGCCAGCAGCTTGGTAGGACAGGGACTTTCACCCCTCCACTTT.

This chain uses TRBV20-1 with TRBJ2-5; D is ambiguous. Trimming cost V 2 bases and J 1 base, with 8 bases left between them. Germline CDR1 and CDR2: DFQATT and SNEGSKA (reference sequence). This CDR3 region has 13 residues. CDR3 residues: CSARMTVQETQYF. DNA of the CDR3: TGCAGTGCTAGAATGACGGTCCAAGAGACCCAGTACTTC.

This clonotype was observed a few times. The gene calls are TRBV30 and TRBJ1-5, with unresolved D. Germline V lookup: CDR1 GTSNPN, CDR2 SVGIG (reference sequence). The CDR3 extends over 13 amino acids. V was shortened by 2 bases and J by 6 bases, with 11 bases between the two germline ends. Written as DNA, the CDR3 is TGTGCCTGGAGTAACATAGGCGGTCAGCCCCAGCATTTT. Translated: CAWSNIGGQPQHF.

This chain connects TRBV20-1 to TRBJ2-3; 7 nucleotides match TRBD2. CDR1 and CDR2 (germline): DFQATT, SNEGSKA (reference sequence). Germline trimming cut 5 bases from V and 4 bases from J; bases unmatched to any gene: 12. CDR3 length: 15 residues. The CDR3 loop is CSAALGGSWADTQYF. CDR3 sequence (DNA): TGCAGTGCTGCTCTGGGCGGGAGTTGGGCAGATACGCAGTATTTT.

This chain uses TRBV28 with TRBJ2-3, with 11 positions matching TRBD2. The CDR3 has 17 amino acids. Germline V lookup: CDR1 MDHEN, CDR2 SYDVKM. The J segment lost 3 bases and the V segment lost 6 bases, leaving 11 bases of the junction unmatched. The CDR3 is CASRTPGLAAVTDTQYF. DNA of the CDR3: TGTGCCAGCAGGACTCCGGGACTAGCGGCGGTAACAGATACGCAGTATTTT.

The chain uses TRBV27 and TRBJ1-1; possibly TRBD1 for D (5 bases). V was shortened by 3 bases and J by 4 bases, with 18 bases between the two germline ends. The germline gives CDR1 MNHEY, CDR2 SMNVEV (reference sequence). The length of the CDR3 is 16 residues. The CDR3 protein is CASSFLGPVGVTEAFF. The DNA of the CDR3 is TGTGCCAGCAGTTTCTTGGGACCGGTGGGGGTCACTGAAGCTTTCTTT.

This rearrangement joins TRBV28 to TRBJ1-5; D is ambiguous. Per germline, CDR1 MDHEN and CDR2 SYDVKM. This CDR3 contains 16 residues. V gave up 6 bases and J gave up 2 bases, with 17 bases separating them. The chain's CDR3 is CASRSYGEGGNQPQHF. In DNA form, the CDR3 reads TGTGCCAGCAGATCATACGGGGAAGGTGGCAATCAGCCCCAGCATTTT.

The CDR3 loop reads CASSTRGTGMNRLFF. The CDR3, as DNA: TGTGCCAGCAGTACCCGTGGGACAGGGATGAATAGACTGTTTTTT. The chain combines TRBV27 with TRBJ1-4; 9 bases are a match to TRBD1. Germline V gives CDR1 MNHEY, CDR2 SMNVEV (reference sequence). V shed 5 bases and J 13 bases; nucleotides not matched to a gene: 14. The CDR3 extends over 15 amino acids. The full variable domain, rest sourced from reference TRBV27 and TRBJ1-4, is EAQVTQNPRYLITVTGKKLTVTCSQNMNHEYMSWYRQDPGLGLRQIYYSMNVEVTDKGDVPEGYKVSRKEKRNFPLILESPSPNQTSLYFCASSTRGTGMNRLFFGSGTQLSVL.

V is TRBV28 and J is TRBJ1-5; 7 bases line up with TRBD1. The CDR3 covers 14 residues. V lost 6 bases, J lost 2 bases, and 4 bases stayed unmatched. The germline V gene has CDR1 MDHEN and CDR2 SYDVKM. In DNA, the CDR3 is TGTGCCAGCAGCCGAGGGGGCGGCAATCAGCCCCAGCATTTT. Translating it yields CASSRGGGNQPQHF.

This clonotype was recorded only once. This chain links TRBV20-1 with TRBJ2-2; 7 bases align to TRBD1. The CDR3 length is 16 residues. CDR1 DFQATT and CDR2 SNEGSKA come from the germline V gene (reference sequence). The junction had 11 bases not matched to a gene; V was cut back by 1 base and J by 6 bases. This CDR3 reads CSARGPGQTASGELFF. DNA of the CDR3: TGCAGTGCTAGAGGTCCGGGACAGACAGCCTCCGGGGAGCTGTTTTTT.

This chain uses TRBV30 with TRBJ1-6; TRBD1 might be the D (5 bases). V was clipped by 4 bases and J by 10 bases, with 14 bases between them. This CDR3 is built from 13 residues. CDR1 and CDR2 (germline): GTSNPN, SVGIG (reference sequence). In DNA, the CDR3 is TGTGCCTGGAACCTACAGGTTGGGTCACCCCTCCACTTT. Residues: CAWNLQVGSPLHF.

The V gene is TRBV20-1, the J gene TRBJ1-5, with a tentative D call TRBD1 (5 bases). CDR1 is DFQATT, CDR2 SNEGSKA, per germline (reference sequence). The CDR3 runs to 15 residues. Trimming took 6 bases from V and 3 from J, leaving 18 bases between them. This CDR3 is CSARRGRSHNQPQHF. The CDR3 bases are TGCAGTGCAAGAAGGGGACGGTCGCACAATCAGCCCCAGCATTTT.

The chain recombines TRBV20-1 with TRBJ1-2; D is perhaps TRBD1 (5 bases). There are 13 residues in the CDR3. CDR1 is DFQATT and CDR2 is SNEGSKA in the germline V gene (reference sequence). Trimming left V 1 base short and J 3 bases short, with 9 bases between. This CDR3 reads CSARVDIDYGYTF. In nucleotides, the CDR3 is TGCAGTGCTAGAGTGGACATAGACTATGGCTACACCTTC.

The CDR3 nucleotides are TGTGCCAGTAGTACCCGCGGTTTGGGACAGGGGGAGGCTGGCTACACCTTC. Protein sequence: CASSTRGLGQGEAGYTF. The J gene is TRBJ1-2, the V gene TRBV19; 11 positions agree with TRBD1. V dropped 4 bases and J dropped 7; count of bases not matched to a gene: 14. Looked up from germline, CDR1 is LNHDA and CDR2 is SQIVND (reference sequence). CDR3 length: 17 residues.

The chain carries TRBV2 and TRBJ1-6; TRBD1 is a possible D gene (6 bases). Between the trimmed V and J ends, which lost 7 bases and 5 bases, there was a span of 18 bases. The CDR3 sequence is 16 residues long. CDR1 is SNHLY, CDR2 FYNNEI, per germline. The CDR3 DNA sequence: TGTGCCAGCACCCGAAGGGGGGGCGAGAATAATTCACCCCTCCACTTT. The encoded protein is CASTRRGGENNSPLHF.

Worth noting for this clonotype: An end of the junction does not agree with germline; a read error may underlie this. V gene TRBV7-2 combines with J gene TRBJ1-6; TRBD1 might be the D (5 bases). The germline V gene has CDR1 SGHTA and CDR2 FQGNSA. This CDR3 has 17 residues. CDR3 in DNA: TGCGCCAGCAGCCAAGATACGGGACGGAAATATAATTCACCCCTCCACTTT. It encodes CASSQDTGRKYNSPLHF.

The V call is TRBV6-2 or TRBV6-3, the J call TRBJ2-7, with unresolved D. The germline CDR1 and CDR2 sequences are MNHEY and SVGEGT. The CDR3 runs 12 residues. The germline V and J ends were trimmed by 6 bases and 7 bases, with 13 bases remaining between them. The CDR3 loop is CASSHRPREQYF. CDR3 nucleotide sequence: TGTGCCAGCAGCCACCGGCCCAGGGAGCAGTACTTC.